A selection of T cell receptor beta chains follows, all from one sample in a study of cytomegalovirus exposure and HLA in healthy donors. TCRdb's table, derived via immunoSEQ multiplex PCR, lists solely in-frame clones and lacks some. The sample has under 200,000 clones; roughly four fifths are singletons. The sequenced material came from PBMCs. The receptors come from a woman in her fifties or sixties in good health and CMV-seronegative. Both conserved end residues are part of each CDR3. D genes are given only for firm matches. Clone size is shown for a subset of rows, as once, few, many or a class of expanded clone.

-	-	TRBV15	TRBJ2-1	TGTGCCACCAGCAGGGGGCCGGGCAATGAGCAGTTCTTC	CATSRGPGNEQFF
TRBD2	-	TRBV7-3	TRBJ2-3	TGTGCCAGCGCCCCGGGGAGCGGGGGGGCATCGGGGACAGATACGCAGTATTTT	CASAPGSGGASGTDTQYF
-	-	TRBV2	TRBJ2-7	TGTGCCAGCAGTGACTTATTAGGGGACTCCTACGAGCAGTACTTC	CASSDLLGDSYEQYF
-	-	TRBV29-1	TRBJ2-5	TGCAGCGTTGTTCGGGGGGCAGGAGAGACCCAGTACTTC	CSVVRGAGETQYF
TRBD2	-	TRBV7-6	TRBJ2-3	TGTGCCAGCAGCTTAGATAGACTAGCGGGAGATACGCAGTATTTT	CASSLDRLAGDTQYF
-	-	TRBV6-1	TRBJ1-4	TGTGCCAGCAGTGAAGCGTCCGATGAAAAACTGTTTTTT	CASSEASDEKLFF
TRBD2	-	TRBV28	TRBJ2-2	TGTGCCAGCAGTTTGGGCGGGAGTATCCGCACCGGGGAGCTGTTTTTT	CASSLGGSIRTGELFF
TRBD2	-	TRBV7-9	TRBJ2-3	TGTGCCAGCAGCCACCTCCTAGCGGGAGATTCAGATACGCAGTATTTT	CASSHLLAGDSDTQYF
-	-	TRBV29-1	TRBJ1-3	TGCAGCGTGAATGGGTGGGGGCTCTCTGGAAACACCATATATTTT	CSVNGWGLSGNTIYF
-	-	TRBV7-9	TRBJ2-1	TGTGCCAGCAGTTTCTTAACAGGGTTCAGGGCGATTGATGAGCAGTTCTTC	CASSFLTGFRAIDEQFF
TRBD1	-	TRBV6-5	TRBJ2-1	TGTGCCAGCAGTCACCGTGGAGACAGGGGCAATGAGCAGTTCTTC	CASSHRGDRGNEQFF
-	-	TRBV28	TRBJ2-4	TGTGCCAGTGGGAGAGCCAAAAACATTCAGTACTTC	CASGRAKNIQYF
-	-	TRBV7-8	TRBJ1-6	TGTGCCAGCAGCCCAGGTGGGGGGTCATTGATCCACTTT	CASSPGGGSLIHF
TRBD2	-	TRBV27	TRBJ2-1	TGTGCCAGCAGCCTATGGGGGGGAAGAATGAATGAGCAGTTCTTC	CASSLWGGRMNEQFF
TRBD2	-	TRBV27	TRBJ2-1	TGTGCCAGCAGGCTAGCGGGCTACAATGAGCAGTTCTTC	CASRLAGYNEQFF
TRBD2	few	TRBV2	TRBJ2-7	TGTGCCAGCACCCGGGGGGGTTATTACGAGCAGTACTTC	CASTRGGYYEQYF
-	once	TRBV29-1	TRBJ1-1	TGCAGCGTTGAACTAATGATAAACACTGAAGCTTTCTTT	CSVELMINTEAFF
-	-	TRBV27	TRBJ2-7	TGTGCCAGCAGGGGGGAGGGGGGAACCTACGAGCAGTACTTC	CASRGEGGTYEQYF
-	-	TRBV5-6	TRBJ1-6	TGTGCCAGCAGCTTGGATGCGGTTAAACATTCACCCCTCCACTTT	CASSLDAVKHSPLHF
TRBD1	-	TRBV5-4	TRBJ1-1	TGTGCCAGCAGCTTGGAGGACAGGTTGAAAACTGAAGCTTTCTTT	CASSLEDRLKTEAFF
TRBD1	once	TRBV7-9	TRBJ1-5	TGTGCCAGCAGCTTGGACAGGGCTTCTCAGCCCCAGCATTTT	CASSLDRASQPQHF
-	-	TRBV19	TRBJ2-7	TGTGCCAGTAGGCAACCGGGACAGCGGGCGGACGAGCAGTACTTC	CASRQPGQRADEQYF
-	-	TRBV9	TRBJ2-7	TGTGCCAGCAGAGCCATCGGGGGAAGCTACGAGCAGTACTTC	CASRAIGGSYEQYF
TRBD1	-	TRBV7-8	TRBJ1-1	TGTGCCAGCAGCTTAGCGACAGGGAGTAACACTGAAGCTTTCTTT	CASSLATGSNTEAFF
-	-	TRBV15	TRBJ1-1	TGTGCCACCAGGGGGGACACTCGAGAATATGAAGCTTTCTTT	CATRGDTREYEAFF
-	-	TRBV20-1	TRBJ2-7	TGCAGTGCTAGTCGGGTTTGGGAGCAGTACTTC	CSASRVWEQYF
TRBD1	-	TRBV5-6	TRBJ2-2	TGTGCCAGCAGCTTGGACAGGGGGACCGGGGAGCTGTTTTTT	CASSLDRGTGELFF